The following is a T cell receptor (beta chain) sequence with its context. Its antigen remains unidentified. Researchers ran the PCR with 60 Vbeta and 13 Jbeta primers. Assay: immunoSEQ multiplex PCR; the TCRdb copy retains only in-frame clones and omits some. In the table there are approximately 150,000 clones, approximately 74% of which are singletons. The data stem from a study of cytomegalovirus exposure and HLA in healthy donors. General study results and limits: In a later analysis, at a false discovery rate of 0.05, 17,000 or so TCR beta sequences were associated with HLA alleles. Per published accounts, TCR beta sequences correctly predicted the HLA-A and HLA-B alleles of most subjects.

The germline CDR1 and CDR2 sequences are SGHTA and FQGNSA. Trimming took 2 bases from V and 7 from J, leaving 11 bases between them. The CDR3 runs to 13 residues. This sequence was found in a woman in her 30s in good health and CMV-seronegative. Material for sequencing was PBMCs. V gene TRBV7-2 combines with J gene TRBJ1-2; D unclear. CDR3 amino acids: CASSLRGPGGYTF. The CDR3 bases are TGTGCCAGCAGCTTACGAGGCCCGGGTGGCTACACCTTC. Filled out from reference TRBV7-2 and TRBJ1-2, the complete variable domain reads GAGVSQSPSNKVTEKGKDVELRCDPISGHTALYWYRQSLGQGLEFLIYFQGNSAPDKSGLPSDRFSAERTGGSVSTLTIQRTQQEDSAVYLCASSLRGPGGYTFGSGTRLTVV.